This TCR beta chain is drawn from a study of cytomegalovirus exposure and HLA in healthy donors. There are 14 residues in the CDR3. Germline CDR1 GTSNPN, CDR2 SVGIG (reference sequence). V lost 3 bases, J lost 8 bases, and 19 bases lay in between. The PCR ran on 60 Vbeta and 13 Jbeta primers. TCRdb keeps only in-frame clones here, not all; method: immunoSEQ multiplex PCR. This table holds approximately 160,000 clones, roughly 87% found once. Findings and caveats of the study: As a later analysis showed, a missense DCLRE1C variant was linked to trimming of TCR beta V- and J-genes. The authors judged a highly shared variant cluster likely a sequencing artifact.

Details on this clone: Its matching antigen is unknown.

Sequenced material: PBMCs. This TCR was recovered from a girl aged 10 to 17 in good health and CMV-seropositive. The chain couples TRBV30 to TRBJ1-2, with D maybe TRBD1 (6 bases). The CDR3, as DNA: TGTGCCTGGAGGGGGTGGGACATGCAGAACGGCTACACCTTC. It encodes CAWRGWDMQNGYTF.